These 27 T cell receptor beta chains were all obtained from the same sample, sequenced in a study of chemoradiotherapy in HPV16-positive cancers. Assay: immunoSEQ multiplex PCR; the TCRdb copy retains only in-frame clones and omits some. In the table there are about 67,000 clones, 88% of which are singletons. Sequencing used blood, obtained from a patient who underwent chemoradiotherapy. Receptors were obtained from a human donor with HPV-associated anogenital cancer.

This CDR3 reads CASSIPNIDRGLGYTF. DNA for the CDR3: TGTGCCAGCAGCATACCCAACATCGACAGGGGGCTGGGCTACACCTTC. The gene calls are TRBV28 and TRBJ1-2; 10 positions agree with TRBD1. From germline, CDR1 is MDHEN and CDR2 SYDVKM. The V and J ends lost 6 bases and 8 bases, in that order; junction bases with no gene match: 15. CDR3 length: 16 amino acids.

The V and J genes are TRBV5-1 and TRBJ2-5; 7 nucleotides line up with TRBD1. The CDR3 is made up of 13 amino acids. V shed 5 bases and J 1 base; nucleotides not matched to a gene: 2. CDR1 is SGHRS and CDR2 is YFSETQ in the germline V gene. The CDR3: CASRWDSQETQYF. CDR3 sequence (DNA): TGCGCCAGCAGGTGGGACAGCCAAGAGACCCAGTACTTC.

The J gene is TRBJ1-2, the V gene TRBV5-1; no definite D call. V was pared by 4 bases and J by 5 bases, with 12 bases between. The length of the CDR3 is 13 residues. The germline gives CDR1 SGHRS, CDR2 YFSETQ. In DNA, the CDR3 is TGCGCCAGCAGCCCATCAGCGCCATATGGCTACACCTTC. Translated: CASSPSAPYGYTF.

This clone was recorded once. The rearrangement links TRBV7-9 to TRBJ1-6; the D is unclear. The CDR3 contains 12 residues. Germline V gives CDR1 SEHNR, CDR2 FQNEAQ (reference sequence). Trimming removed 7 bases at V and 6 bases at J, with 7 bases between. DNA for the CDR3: TGTGCCAGCAACCTAATTAATTCACCCCTCCACTTT. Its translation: CASNLINSPLHF.

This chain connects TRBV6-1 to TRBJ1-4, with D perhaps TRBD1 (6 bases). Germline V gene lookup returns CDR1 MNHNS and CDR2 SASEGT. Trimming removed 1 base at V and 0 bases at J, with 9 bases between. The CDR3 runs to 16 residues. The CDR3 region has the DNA TGTGCCAGCAGTGAAGTAAGGGGGGCAACTAATGAAAAACTGTTTTTT. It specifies CASSEVRGATNEKLFF.

CDR3 loop: CASRRDRGNQPQHF. As DNA, the CDR3 is TGTGCCAGCAGGCGCGACAGGGGGAATCAGCCCCAGCATTTT. The gene calls are TRBV7-2 and TRBJ1-5; 9 bases agree with TRBD1. CDR3 size: 14 residues. V dropped 6 bases and J dropped 4; count of bases not matched to a gene: 4. Germline V lookup: CDR1 SGHTA, CDR2 FQGNSA.

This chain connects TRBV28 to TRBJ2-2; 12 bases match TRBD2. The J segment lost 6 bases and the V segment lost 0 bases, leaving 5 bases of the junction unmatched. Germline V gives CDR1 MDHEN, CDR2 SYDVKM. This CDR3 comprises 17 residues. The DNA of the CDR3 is TGTGCCAGCAGTTTATGGGTCCTAGCGGGAGGGCCCGGGGAGCTGTTTTTT. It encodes CASSLWVLAGGPGELFF.

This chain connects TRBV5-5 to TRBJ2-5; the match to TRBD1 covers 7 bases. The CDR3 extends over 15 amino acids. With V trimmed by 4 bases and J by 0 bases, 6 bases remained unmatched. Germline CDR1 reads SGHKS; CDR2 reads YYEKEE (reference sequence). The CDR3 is CASSPGTVYQETQYF. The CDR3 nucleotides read TGTGCCAGCAGCCCCGGGACAGTGTACCAAGAGACCCAGTACTTC. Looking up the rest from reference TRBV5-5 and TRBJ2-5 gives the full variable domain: DAGVTQSPTHLIKTRGQQVTLRCSPISGHKSVSWYQQVLGQGPQFIFQYYEKEERGRGNFPDRFSARQFPNYSSELNVNALLLGDSALYLCASSPGTVYQETQYFGPGTRLLVL.

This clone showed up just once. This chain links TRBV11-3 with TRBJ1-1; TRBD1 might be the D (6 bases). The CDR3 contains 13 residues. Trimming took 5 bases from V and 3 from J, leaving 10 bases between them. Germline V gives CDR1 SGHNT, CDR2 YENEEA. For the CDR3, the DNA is TGTGCCAGCAGCAACAGACAGGACACTGAAGCTTTCTTT. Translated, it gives CASSNRQDTEAFF.

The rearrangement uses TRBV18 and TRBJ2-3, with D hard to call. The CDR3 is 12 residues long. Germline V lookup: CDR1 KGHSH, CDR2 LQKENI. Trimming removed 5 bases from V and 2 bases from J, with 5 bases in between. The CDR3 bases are TGTGCCAGCTCAACGACCACAGATACGCAGTATTTT. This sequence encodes CASSTTTDTQYF. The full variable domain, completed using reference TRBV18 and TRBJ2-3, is NAGVMQNPRHLVRRRGQEARLRCSPMKGHSHVYWYRQLPEEGLKFMVYLQKENIIDESGMPKERFSAEFPKEGPSILRIQQVVRGDSAAYFCASSTTTDTQYFGPGTRLTVL.

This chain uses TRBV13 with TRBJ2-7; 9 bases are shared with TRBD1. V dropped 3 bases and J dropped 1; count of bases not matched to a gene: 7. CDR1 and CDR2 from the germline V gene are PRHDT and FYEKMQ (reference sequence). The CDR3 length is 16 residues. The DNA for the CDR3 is TGTGCCAGCAGCTTCTCACAGGGGGCACGGTCCTACGAGCAGTACTTC. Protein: CASSFSQGARSYEQYF.

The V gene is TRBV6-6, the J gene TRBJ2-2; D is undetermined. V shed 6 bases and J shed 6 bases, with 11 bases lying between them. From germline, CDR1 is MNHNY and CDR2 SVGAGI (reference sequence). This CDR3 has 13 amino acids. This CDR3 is CASRRTGAGELFF. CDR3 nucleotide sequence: TGTGCCAGCAGACGTACCGGAGCCGGGGAGCTGTTTTTT.

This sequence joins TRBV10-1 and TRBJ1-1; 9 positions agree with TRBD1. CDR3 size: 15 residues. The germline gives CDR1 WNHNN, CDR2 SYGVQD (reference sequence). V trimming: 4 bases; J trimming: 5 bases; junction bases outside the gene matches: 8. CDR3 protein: CASSASGQGKTEAFF. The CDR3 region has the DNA TGCGCCAGCAGTGCCTCGGGACAGGGCAAGACTGAAGCTTTCTTT.

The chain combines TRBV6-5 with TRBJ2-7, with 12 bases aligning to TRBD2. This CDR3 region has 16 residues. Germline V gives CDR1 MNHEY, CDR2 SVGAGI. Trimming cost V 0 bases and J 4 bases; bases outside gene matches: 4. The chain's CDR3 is CASSYSKTSGGYEQYF. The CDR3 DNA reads TGTGCCAGCAGTTACTCCAAGACTAGCGGGGGATACGAGCAGTACTTC.

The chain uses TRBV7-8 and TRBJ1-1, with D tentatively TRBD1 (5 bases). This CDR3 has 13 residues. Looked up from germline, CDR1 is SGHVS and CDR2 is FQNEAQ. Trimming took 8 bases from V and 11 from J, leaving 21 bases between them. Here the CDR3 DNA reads TGTGCCAGCCGAGCGGGGTCGCTTCGGGACGCTTTCTTT. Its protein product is CASRAGSLRDAFF.

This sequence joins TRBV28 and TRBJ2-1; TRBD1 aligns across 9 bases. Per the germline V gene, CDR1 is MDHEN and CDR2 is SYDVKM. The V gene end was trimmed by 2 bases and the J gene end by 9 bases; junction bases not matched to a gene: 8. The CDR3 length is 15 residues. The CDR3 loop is CASSLARTGEREQFF. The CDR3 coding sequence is TGTGCCAGCAGTTTAGCACGGACAGGGGAGCGTGAGCAGTTCTTC.

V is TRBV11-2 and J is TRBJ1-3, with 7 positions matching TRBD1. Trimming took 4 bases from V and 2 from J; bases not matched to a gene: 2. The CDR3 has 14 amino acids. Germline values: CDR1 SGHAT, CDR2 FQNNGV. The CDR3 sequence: CASSWRGPGNTIYF. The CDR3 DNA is TGTGCCAGCAGCTGGAGGGGGCCTGGAAACACCATATATTTT.

The CDR3 region is CATGARISYEQYF. CDR3 nucleotide sequence: TGTGCCACCGGGGCAAGGATCTCCTACGAGCAGTACTTC. The chain is built from TRBV6-5 and TRBJ2-7; D is possibly TRBD1 or TRBD2 (5 bases each). The CDR3 has 13 amino acids. The V and J ends lost 10 bases and 0 bases respectively, with 13 bases between them. Germline V CDR1 and CDR2: MNHEY, SVGAGI.

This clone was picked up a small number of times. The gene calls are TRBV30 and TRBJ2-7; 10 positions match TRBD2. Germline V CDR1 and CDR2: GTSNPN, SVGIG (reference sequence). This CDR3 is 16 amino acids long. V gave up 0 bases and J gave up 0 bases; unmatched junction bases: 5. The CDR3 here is CAWSVRGLATSYEQYF. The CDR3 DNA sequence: TGTGCCTGGAGTGTAAGGGGACTAGCGACCTCCTACGAGCAGTACTTC.

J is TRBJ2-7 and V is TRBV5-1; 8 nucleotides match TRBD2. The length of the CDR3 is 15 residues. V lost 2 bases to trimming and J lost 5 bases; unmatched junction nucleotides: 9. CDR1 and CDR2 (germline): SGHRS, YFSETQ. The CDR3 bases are TGCGCCAGCAGCTTAGGAGCGGGAGAGGTGGACGAGCAGTACTTC. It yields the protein CASSLGAGEVDEQYF.

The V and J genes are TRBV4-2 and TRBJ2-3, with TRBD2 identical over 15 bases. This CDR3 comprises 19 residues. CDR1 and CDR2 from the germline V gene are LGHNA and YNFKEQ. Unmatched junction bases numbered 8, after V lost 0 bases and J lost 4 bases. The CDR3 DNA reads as TGTGCCAGCAGCCAAGACAGGGGGACTAGCGGGAGGTTGGCAGATACGCAGTATTTT. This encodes CASSQDRGTSGRLADTQYF.

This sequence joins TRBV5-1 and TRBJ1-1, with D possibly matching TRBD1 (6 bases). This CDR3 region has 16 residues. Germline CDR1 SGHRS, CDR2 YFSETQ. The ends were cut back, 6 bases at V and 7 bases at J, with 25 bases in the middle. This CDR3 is CASTPGGPRGTVEAFF. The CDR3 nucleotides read TGCGCCAGCACCCCTGGGGGCCCGAGGGGAACTGTTGAAGCTTTCTTT.

The CDR3: CASSPGLAAYNEQFF. The CDR3 nucleotides read TGCGCCAGCAGCCCGGGACTAGCGGCCTACAATGAGCAGTTCTTC. V and J are TRBV4-1 and TRBJ2-1, with 11 bases aligning to TRBD2. V lost 4 bases to trimming and J lost 2 bases; unmatched junction nucleotides: 1. The CDR3 length is 15 residues. Germline V gene data show CDR1 as MGHRA and CDR2 as YSYEKL.

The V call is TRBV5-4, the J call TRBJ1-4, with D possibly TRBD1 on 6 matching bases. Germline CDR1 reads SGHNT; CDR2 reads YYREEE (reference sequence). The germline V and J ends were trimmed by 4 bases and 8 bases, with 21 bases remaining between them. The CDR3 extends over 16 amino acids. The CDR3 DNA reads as TGTGCCAGCAGCCCCCAGGCGGGGGCGCCCGGGGAAAAACTGTTTTTT. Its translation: CASSPQAGAPGEKLFF.

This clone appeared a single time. CDR3 in amino acids: CASSLTGGVEAFF. The CDR3 DNA is TGTGCCAGCAGCTTGACAGGGGGCGTCGAAGCTTTCTTT. The chain combines TRBV5-4 with TRBJ1-1, with 9 bases aligning to TRBD1. The V and J ends lost 1 base and 8 bases, in that order; junction bases with no gene match: 3. Germline assignment: CDR1 SGHNT and CDR2 YYREEE (reference sequence). This CDR3 spans 13 amino acids. The variable domain in full, completed from reference TRBV5-4 and TRBJ1-1, reads ETGVTQSPTHLIKTRGQQVTLRCSSQSGHNTVSWYQQALGQGPQFIFQYYREEENGRGNFPPRFSGLQFPNYSSELNVNALELDDSALYLCASSLTGGVEAFFGQGTRLTVV.

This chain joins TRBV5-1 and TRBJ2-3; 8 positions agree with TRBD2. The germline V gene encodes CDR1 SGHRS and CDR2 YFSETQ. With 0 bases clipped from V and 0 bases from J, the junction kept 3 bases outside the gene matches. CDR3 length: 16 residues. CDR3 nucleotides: TGCGCCAGCAGCTTGGGTGGCGGGGGGAGCACAGATACGCAGTATTTT. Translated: CASSLGGGGSTDTQYF.

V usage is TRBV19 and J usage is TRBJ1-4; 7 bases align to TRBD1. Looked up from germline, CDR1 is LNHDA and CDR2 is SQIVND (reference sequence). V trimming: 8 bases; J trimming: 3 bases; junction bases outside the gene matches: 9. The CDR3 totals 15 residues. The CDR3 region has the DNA TGTGCCAGTGCTTTAGGGACAGCTTCTAATGAAAAACTGTTTTTT. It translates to CASALGTASNEKLFF.